This TCR beta chain was profiled in a study of blood T cell repertoires in COVID-19. Germline CDR1 and CDR2: SGDLS and YYNGEE. This CDR3 has 16 residues. V gave up 0 bases and J gave up 5 bases, with 17 bases separating them. Produced via immunoSEQ multiplex PCR; TCRdb's table is partial and in-frame only. The sample lists about 230,000 clones, approximately 90% occurring once. The chain combines TRBV9 with TRBJ2-5; D gene unclear. The sample comprised peripheral blood. The receptor was isolated from a man aged 45 to 65 with COVID-19, enrolled during active disease. Here the CDR3 reads CASSVALGVTDETQYF. The CDR3 DNA reads TGTGCCAGCAGCGTAGCGCTAGGAGTGACTGATGAGACCCAGTACTTC. The complete variable domain, with remaining parts taken from reference TRBV9 and TRBJ2-5, reads DSGVTQTPKHLITATGQRVTLRCSPRSGDLSVYWYQQSLDQGLQFLIQYYNGEERAKGNILERFSAQQFPDLHSELNLSSLELGDSALYFCASSVALGVTDETQYFGPGTRLLVL.